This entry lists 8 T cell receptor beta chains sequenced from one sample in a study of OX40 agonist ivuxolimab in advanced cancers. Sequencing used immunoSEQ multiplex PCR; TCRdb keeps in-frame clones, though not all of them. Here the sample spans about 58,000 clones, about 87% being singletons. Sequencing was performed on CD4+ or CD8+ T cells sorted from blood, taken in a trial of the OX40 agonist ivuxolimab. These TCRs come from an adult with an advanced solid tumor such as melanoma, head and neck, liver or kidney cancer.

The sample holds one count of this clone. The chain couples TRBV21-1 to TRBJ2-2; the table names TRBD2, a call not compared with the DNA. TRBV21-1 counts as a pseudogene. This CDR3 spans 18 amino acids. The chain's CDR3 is CASSKSIPASENTGELFF. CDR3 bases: TGTGCCAGCAGCAAAAGTATTCCAGCGTCGGAGAACACCGGGGAGCTGTTTTTT.

CDR3 DNA: TGTGCCACCATGGCAGGGGATGACCAGCCCCAGCATTTT. This encodes CATMAGDDQPQHF. V is TRBV10-3 and J is TRBJ1-5; the D gene is possibly TRBD1 (6 bases). V was cut by 10 bases and J by 7 bases, with 17 bases left in between. CDR3 length equals 13 residues. Germline-derived CDR1 and CDR2 are ENHRY and SYGVKD.

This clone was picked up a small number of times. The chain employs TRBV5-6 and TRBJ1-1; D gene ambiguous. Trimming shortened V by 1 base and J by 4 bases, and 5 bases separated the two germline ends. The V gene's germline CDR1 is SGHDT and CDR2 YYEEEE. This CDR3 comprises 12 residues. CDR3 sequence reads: CASSLHATEAFF. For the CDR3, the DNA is TGTGCCAGCAGCTTGCACGCCACTGAAGCTTTCTTT.

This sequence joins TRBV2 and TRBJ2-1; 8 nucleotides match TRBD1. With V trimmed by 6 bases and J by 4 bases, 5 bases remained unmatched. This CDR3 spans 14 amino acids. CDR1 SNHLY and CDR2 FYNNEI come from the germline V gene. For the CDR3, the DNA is TGTGCCAGCAGACCGGACAGGGCTTACAATGAGCAGTTCTTC. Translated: CASRPDRAYNEQFF. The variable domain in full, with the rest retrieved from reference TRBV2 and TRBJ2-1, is EPEVTQTPSHQVTQMGQEVILRCVPISNHLYFYWYRQILGQKVEFLVSFYNNEISEKSEIFDDQFSVERPDGSNFTLKIRSTKLEDSAMYFCASRPDRAYNEQFFGPGTRLTVL.

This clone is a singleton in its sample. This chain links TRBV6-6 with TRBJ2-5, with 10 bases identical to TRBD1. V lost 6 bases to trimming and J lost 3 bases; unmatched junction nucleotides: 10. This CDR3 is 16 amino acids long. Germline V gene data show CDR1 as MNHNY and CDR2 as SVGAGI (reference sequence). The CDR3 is CASSPGQGVIEETQYF. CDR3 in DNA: TGTGCCAGCAGCCCCGGACAGGGGGTTATCGAAGAGACCCAGTACTTC.

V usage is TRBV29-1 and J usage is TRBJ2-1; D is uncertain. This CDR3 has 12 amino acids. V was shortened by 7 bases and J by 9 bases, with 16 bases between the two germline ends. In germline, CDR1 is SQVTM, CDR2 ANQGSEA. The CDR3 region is CSAGWMLGEQFF. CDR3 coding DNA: TGCAGCGCCGGATGGATGCTGGGTGAGCAGTTCTTC.

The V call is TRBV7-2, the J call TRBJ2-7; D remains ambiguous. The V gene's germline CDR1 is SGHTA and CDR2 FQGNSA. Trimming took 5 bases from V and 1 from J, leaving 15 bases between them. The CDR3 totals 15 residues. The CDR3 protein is CASSLISTKSYEQYF. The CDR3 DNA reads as TGTGCCAGCAGCCTAATATCGACGAAGTCCTACGAGCAGTACTTC.

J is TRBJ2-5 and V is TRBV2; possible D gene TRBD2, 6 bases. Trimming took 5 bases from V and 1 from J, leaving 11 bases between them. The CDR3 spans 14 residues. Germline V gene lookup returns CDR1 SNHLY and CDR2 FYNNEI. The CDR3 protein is CASSPTRSQETQYF. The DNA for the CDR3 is TGTGCCAGCAGTCCGACTAGAAGCCAAGAGACCCAGTACTTC.